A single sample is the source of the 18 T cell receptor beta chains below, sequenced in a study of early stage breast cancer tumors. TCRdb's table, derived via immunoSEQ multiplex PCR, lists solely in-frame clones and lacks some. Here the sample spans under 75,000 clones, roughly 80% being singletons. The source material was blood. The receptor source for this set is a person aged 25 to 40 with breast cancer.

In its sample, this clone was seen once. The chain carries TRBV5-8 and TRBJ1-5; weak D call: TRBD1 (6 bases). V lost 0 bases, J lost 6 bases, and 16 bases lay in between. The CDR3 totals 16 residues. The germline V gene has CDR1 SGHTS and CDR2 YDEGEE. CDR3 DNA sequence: TGTGCCAGCAGCTTGGGACAGACAGGCTCAACTCAGCCCCAGCATTTT. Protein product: CASSLGQTGSTQPQHF.

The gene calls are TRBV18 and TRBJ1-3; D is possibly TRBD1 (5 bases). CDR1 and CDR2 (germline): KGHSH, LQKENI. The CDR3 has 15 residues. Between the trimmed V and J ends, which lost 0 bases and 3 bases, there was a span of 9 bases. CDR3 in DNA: TGTGCCAGCTCACCACCCGGGACGGGTGGAAACACCATATATTTT. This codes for CASSPPGTGGNTIYF. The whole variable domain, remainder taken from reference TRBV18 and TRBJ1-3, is NAGVMQNPRHLVRRRGQEARLRCSPMKGHSHVYWYRQLPEEGLKFMVYLQKENIIDESGMPKERFSAEFPKEGPSILRIQQVVRGDSAAYFCASSPPGTGGNTIYFGEGSWLTVV.

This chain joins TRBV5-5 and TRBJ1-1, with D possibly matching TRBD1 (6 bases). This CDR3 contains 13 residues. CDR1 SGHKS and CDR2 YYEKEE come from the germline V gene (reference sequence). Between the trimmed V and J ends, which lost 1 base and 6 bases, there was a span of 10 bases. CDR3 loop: CASSLWGASEAFF. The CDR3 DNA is TGTGCCAGCAGCTTGTGGGGGGCATCTGAAGCTTTCTTT.

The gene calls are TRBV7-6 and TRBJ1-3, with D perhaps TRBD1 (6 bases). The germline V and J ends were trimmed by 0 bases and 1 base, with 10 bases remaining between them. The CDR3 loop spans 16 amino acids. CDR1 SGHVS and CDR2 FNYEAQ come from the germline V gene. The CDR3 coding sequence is TGTGCCAGCAGCTTAGCACAGGGAGCGTCTGGAAACACCATATATTTT. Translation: CASSLAQGASGNTIYF.

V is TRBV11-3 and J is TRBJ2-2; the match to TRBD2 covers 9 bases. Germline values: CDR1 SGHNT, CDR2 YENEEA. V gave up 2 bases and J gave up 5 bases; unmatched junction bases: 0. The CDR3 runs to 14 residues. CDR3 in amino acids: CASSLLAGTGELFF. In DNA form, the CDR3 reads TGTGCCAGCAGCTTACTAGCGGGAACCGGGGAGCTGTTTTTT.

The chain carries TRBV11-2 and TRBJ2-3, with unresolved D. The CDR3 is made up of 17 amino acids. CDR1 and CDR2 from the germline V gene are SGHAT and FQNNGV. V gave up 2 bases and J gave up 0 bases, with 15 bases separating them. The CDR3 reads CASSLRFSFSSTDTQYF. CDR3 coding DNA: TGTGCCAGCAGCTTAAGATTCAGCTTTTCTAGCACAGATACGCAGTATTTT.

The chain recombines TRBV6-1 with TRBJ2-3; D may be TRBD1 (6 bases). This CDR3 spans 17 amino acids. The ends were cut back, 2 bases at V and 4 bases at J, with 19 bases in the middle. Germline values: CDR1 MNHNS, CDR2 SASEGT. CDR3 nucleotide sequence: TGTGCCAGCAGTGAACCGACCCGGACAGCTCGCGCAGATACGCAGTATTTT. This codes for CASSEPTRTARADTQYF.

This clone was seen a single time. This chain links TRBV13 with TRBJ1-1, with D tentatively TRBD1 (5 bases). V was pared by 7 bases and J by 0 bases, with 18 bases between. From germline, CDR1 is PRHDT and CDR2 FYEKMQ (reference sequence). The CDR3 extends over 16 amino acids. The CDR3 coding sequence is TGTGCCAGCACCCCGGAAAGGGGAGAGGTGAACACTGAAGCTTTCTTT. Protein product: CASTPERGEVNTEAFF.

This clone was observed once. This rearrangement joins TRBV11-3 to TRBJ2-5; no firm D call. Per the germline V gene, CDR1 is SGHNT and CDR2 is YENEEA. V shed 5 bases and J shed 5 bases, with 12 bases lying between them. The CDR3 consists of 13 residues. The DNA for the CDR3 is TGTGCCAGCAGCCTATCTAGAAGTGAGACCCAGTACTTC. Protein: CASSLSRSETQYF. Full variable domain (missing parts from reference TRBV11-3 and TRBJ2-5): EAGVVQSPRYKIIEKKQPVAFWCNPISGHNTLYWYLQNLGQGPELLIRYENEEAVDDSQLPKDRFSAERLKGVDSTLKIQPAELGDSAVYLCASSLSRSETQYFGPGTRLLVL.

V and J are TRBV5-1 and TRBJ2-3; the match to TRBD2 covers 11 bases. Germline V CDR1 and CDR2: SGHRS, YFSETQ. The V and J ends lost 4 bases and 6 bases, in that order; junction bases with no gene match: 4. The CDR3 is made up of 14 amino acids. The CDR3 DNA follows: TGCGCCAGCAGCCCTAGCGGGGGGTTGGATACGCAGTATTTT. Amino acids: CASSPSGGLDTQYF.

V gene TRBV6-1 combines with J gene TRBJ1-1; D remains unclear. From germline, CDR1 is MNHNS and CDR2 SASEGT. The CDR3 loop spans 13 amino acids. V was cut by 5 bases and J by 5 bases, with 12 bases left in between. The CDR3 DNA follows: TGTGCCAGCAGTCCAATGGTGGGAACTGAAGCTTTCTTT. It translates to CASSPMVGTEAFF.

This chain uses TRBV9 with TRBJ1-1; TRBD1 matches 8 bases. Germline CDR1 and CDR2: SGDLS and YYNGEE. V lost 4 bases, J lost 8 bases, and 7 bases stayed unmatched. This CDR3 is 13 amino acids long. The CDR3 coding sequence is TGTGCCAGCAGCCCCACAGGGGGTCTAGAAGCTTTCTTT. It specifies CASSPTGGLEAFF.

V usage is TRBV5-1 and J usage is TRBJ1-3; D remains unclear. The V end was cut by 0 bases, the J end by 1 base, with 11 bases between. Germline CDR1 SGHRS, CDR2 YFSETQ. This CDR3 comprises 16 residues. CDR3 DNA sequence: TGCGCCAGCAGCTTGGACCCCCCGCGGTCTGGAAACACCATATATTTT. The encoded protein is CASSLDPPRSGNTIYF.

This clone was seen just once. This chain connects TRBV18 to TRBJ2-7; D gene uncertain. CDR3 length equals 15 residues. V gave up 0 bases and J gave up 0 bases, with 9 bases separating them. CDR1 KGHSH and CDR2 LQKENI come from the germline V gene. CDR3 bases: TGTGCCAGCTCACCACCGTCGGGTTCCTCCTACGAGCAGTACTTC. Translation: CASSPPSGSSYEQYF.

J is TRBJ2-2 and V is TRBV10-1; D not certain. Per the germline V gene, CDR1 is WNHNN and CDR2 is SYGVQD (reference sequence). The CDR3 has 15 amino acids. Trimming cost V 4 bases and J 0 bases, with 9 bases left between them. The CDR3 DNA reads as TGCGCCAGCAGTGCAGGTGTTACGAACACCGGGGAGCTGTTTTTT. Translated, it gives CASSAGVTNTGELFF.

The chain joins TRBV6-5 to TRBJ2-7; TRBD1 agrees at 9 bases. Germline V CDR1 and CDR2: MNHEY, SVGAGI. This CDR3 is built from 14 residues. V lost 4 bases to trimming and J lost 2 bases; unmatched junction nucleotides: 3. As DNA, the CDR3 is TGTGCCAGCAGTTGGGACAGGGTACCCTACGAGCAGTACTTC. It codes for CASSWDRVPYEQYF.

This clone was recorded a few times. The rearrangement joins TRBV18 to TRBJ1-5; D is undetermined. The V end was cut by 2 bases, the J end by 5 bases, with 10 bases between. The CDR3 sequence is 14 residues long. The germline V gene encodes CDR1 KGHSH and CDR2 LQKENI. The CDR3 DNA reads TGTGCCAGCTCACCAGGCCAGTTATATCAGCCCCAGCATTTT. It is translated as CASSPGQLYQPQHF.

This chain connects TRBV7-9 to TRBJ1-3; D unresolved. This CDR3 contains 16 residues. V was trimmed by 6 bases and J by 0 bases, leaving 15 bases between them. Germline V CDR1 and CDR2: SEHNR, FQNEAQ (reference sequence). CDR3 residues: CASRSGGTSSGNTIYF. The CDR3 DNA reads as TGTGCCAGCAGAAGCGGCGGAACTAGCTCTGGAAACACCATATATTTT.